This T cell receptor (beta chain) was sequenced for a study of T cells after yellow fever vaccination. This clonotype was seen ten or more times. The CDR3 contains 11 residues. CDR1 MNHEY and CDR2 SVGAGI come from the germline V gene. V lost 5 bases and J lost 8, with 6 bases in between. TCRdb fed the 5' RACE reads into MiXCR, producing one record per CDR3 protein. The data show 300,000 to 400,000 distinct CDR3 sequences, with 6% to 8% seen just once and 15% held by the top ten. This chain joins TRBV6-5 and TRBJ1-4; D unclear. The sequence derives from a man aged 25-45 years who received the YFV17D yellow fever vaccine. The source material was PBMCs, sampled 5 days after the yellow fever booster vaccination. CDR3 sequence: CASSRGEKLFF. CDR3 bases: TGTGCCAGCAGTCGTGGCGAAAAACTGTTTTTT.